The rows below give T cell receptor beta chains drawn from one sample of a study of blood T cell repertoires in COVID-19. The data were produced by immunoSEQ multiplex PCR, yet TCRdb's version contains in-frame clones alone and is incomplete. Here the sample spans 150,000 to 200,000 clones, approximately 90% being singletons. The specimen was peripheral blood. The receptors were sampled from a man in his sixties with acute or convalescent COVID-19. CDR3s include the opening cysteine and the closing phenylalanine or tryptophan. Fields, in order: clone size, V gene, D gene, J gene, CDR3 protein, CDR3 DNA. D genes are given only for firm matches. The size entry is marked missing in some rows and otherwise reads once, few, many or a size class.

.	TRBV29-1	TRBD1	TRBJ2-5	CSVLQGAGETQYF	TGCAGCGTCCTACAGGGGGCAGGGGAGACCCAGTACTTC
.	TRBV7-6	TRBD2	TRBJ2-3	CASSLVAGGSTDTQYF	TGTGCCAGCAGCTTAGTAGCGGGGGGGAGCACAGATACGCAGTATTTT
.	TRBV19	.	TRBJ2-2	CASRQGSNTGELFF	TGTGCCAGTAGACAGGGTTCGAACACCGGGGAGCTGTTTTTT
.	TRBV5-1	TRBD1	TRBJ2-3	CASSLGTVSTDTQYF	TGCGCCAGCAGCCTAGGGACAGTCAGCACAGATACGCAGTATTTT
.	TRBV5-4	TRBD1	TRBJ1-6	CASSLAEQGVKNSPLHF	TGTGCCAGCAGCTTAGCGGAACAGGGGGTGAAGAATTCACCCCTCCACTTT
.	TRBV9	.	TRBJ1-1	CASSVGDSTEAFF	TGTGCCAGCAGCGTAGGGGACTCCACTGAAGCTTTCTTT
.	TRBV3-1/TRBV3-2	.	TRBJ2-5	CASIGLGETQYF	TGTGCCAGTATAGGACTCGGGGAGACCCAGTACTTC
.	TRBV3-1/TRBV3-2	.	TRBJ2-2	CASSQHAGNTGELFF	TGTGCCAGCAGCCAACACGCGGGGAACACCGGGGAGCTGTTTTTT
.	TRBV6-1	TRBD1	TRBJ1-5	CASSEVTGGNQPQHF	TGTGCCAGCAGTGAAGTCACAGGGGGCAATCAGCCCCAGCATTTT
.	TRBV29-1	TRBD2	TRBJ2-3	CSVDGGLSTDTQYF	TGCAGCGTCGACGGGGGACTAAGCACAGATACGCAGTATTTT
.	TRBV7-7	TRBD1	TRBJ2-2	CASSLFGTGAGELFF	TGTGCCAGCAGCTTATTCGGGACAGGGGCCGGGGAGCTGTTTTTT
.	TRBV4-2	.	TRBJ1-2	CASSQDATVYYGYTF	TGTGCCAGCAGCCAAGACGCGACAGTTTACTATGGCTACACCTTC
.	TRBV5-4	TRBD2	TRBJ2-3	CASSSRWGGTDTQYF	TGTGCCAGCAGCTCCCGTTGGGGGGGAACAGATACGCAGTATTTT
.	TRBV4-1	TRBD1	TRBJ2-3	CASSQIRGNLDTQYF	TGCGCCAGCAGCCAAATCAGGGGGAACCTAGATACGCAGTATTTT
.	TRBV5-1	TRBD1	TRBJ2-1	CASSFAGGEYNEQFF	TGCGCCAGCAGCTTCGCAGGGGGCGAATACAATGAGCAGTTCTTC
.	TRBV28	.	TRBJ1-6	CASSPTKALNSPLHF	TGTGCCAGCAGTCCTACCAAAGCCCTTAATTCACCCCTCCACTTT
once	TRBV27	.	TRBJ2-3	CASSLSNPKGADTQYF	TGTGCCAGCAGTTTATCGAACCCGAAGGGAGCAGATACGCAGTATTTT
.	TRBV6-5	TRBD1	TRBJ1-5	CASKDRGVQPQHF	TGTGCCAGCAAGGACAGGGGAGTCCAGCCCCAGCATTTT
.	TRBV19	TRBD1	TRBJ1-1	CASSTRQGIMNTEAFF	TGTGCCAGTAGTACTCGACAGGGGATAATGAACACTGAAGCTTTCTTT
.	TRBV14	.	TRBJ1-6	CASSQGWEVIGSPLHF	TGTGCCAGCAGCCAAGGGTGGGAGGTCATTGGCTCACCCCTCCACTTT
.	TRBV7-3	.	TRBJ2-5	CASSLNGGEETQYF	TGTGCCAGCAGCTTAAACGGCGGGGAAGAGACCCAGTACTTC
many	TRBV5-5	.	TRBJ1-1	CASSFRQKGPATEAFF	TGTGCCAGCAGCTTTAGACAGAAGGGCCCAGCCACTGAAGCTTTCTTT
.	TRBV5-1	.	TRBJ2-3	CASSSARDTQYF	TGCGCCAGCAGCTCAGCTAGAGATACGCAGTATTTT
.	TRBV7-2	TRBD1	TRBJ1-1	CASSPVGTGRGDEAFF	TGTGCCAGCAGCCCTGTCGGGACAGGCCGTGGAGATGAAGCTTTCTTT
.	TRBV5-1	.	TRBJ2-6	CASSHTGGPGANVLTF	TGCGCCAGCAGCCACACCGGGGGGCCTGGGGCCAACGTCCTGACTTTC
.	TRBV4-1	.	TRBJ1-5	CASSSSIGNQPQHF	TGCGCCAGCAGCTCGTCGATAGGCAATCAGCCCCAGCATTTT
.	TRBV2	TRBD1	TRBJ1-4	CASRATGGEKLFF	TGTGCCAGCAGGGCCACAGGGGGTGAAAAACTGTTTTTT
few	TRBV9	TRBD1	TRBJ2-3	CASTAMTGGADTQYF	TGTGCCAGCACCGCGATGACAGGGGGGGCAGATACGCAGTATTTT
.	TRBV2	.	TRBJ1-2	CASIRTDFNGYTF	TGTGCCAGCATCCGGACAGACTTCAATGGCTACACCTTC
.	TRBV7-8	.	TRBJ2-1	CASSSSLNNEQFF	TGTGCCAGCAGCTCGAGCCTAAACAATGAGCAGTTCTTC
.	TRBV4-1	TRBD1	TRBJ2-5	CASSPTGAPTWTQYF	TGCGCCAGCAGCCCGACAGGGGCCCCTACGTGGACCCAGTACTTC
.	TRBV28	TRBD1	TRBJ1-2	CASNPIGGEDYGYTF	TGTGCCAGCAACCCGATAGGGGGCGAGGACTATGGCTACACCTTC